Below, one T cell receptor beta chain is given with its context. What antigen it recognizes has not been identified. Per-nucleotide qualities are absent, and no much larger clonotype sits a single base away. These data belong to a study of low-dose radiotherapy and immunotherapy resistance in tumors (dated by TCRdb to between 2021 and 2024). About the investigation overall: Cohort 1 received 0.5 Gy per fraction every 2 weeks, with a prescribed total PTV dose of 6.5 Gy. For Cohort 2, the dose was 1 Gy per fraction given every two weeks, adding up to 13 Gy in total across 26 weeks. Nivolumab and ipilimumab were both given intravenously, with nivolumab at a 240 mg flat dose every two weeks and ipilimumab at 1 mg/kg every six weeks. Every two weeks, patients got intravenous cyclophosphamide at 200 mg/m2, given one day ahead of each radiation and immunotherapy administration. Starting on cycle 1 day 1, patients took 300 mg of aspirin by mouth once a day for four cycles. The trial did not randomize participants into treatment groups. Eight patients were included in the translational analysis: three from the first dose cohort and the first five from the second dose cohort.

Read against the paper, the sample's time point label means: after trial treatment. The treatment or condition label of this sample denotes: LDRT plus nivolumab, ipilimumab, low-dose cyclophosphamide and aspirin (RACIN trial). Donors were enrolled in RACIN, a single-arm phase I dose-escalation trial combining nivolumab, ipilimumab, aspirin, low-dose cyclophosphamide and low-dose radiotherapy. Eligible patients had advanced, TIL-negative solid tumors. Sequencing was performed on an Illumina HiSeq 2500. Superscript III and a set of TRAV- and TRBV-specific primers were used to synthesize first-strand cDNA, so that both TCRalpha and TCRbeta chains were covered. TCRs were amplified with Phusion for about 22 PCR cycles using a constant-region primer together with the adapter attached to the V primers. Isolated mRNA was amplified with the MessageAmp II aRNA Amplification Kit, using a roughly 15-hour in vitro transcription at 37°C. The Dynabeads mRNA DIRECT Purification Kit was used to isolate mRNA for TCR sequencing. A second roughly 24-cycle Phusion PCR added indexed Illumina adapters, and products were purified with AMPure XP beads. The source study handled its data this way. Using custom Perl scripts, TCR sequences that encoded the same protein were pooled, out-of-frame sequences were dropped, and the abundance of each clonotype was calculated. Any TCR sequence backed by just one read was left out of the analysis. Among the metrics used to describe the repertoires were Shannon entropy, Gini index, clonality, richness, and the frequency of TCRs shared between repertoires. Through fastp at Q25 and MiXCR, TCRdb rebuilt clones from the public reads, retaining in-frame beta chains. Identical CDR3 protein sequences are pooled into one entry, listed with their most common genes and DNA. For this entry, the V and J calls and clone size follow TCRdb and not the study's own pipeline. The sample table records 85,000 to 95,000 distinct CDR3 sequences; roughly 20% of these occur just once. 9.5% to 15% of the sample lies in the top ten.

V and J lose 1 base and 6 bases, and a span of 11 bases separates them. Measured from the cysteine to the phenylalanine, the CDR3 is 14 residues long. Only the CDR3 part of the read is kept: 42 bases, read in frame from the first base. The germline V gene gives CDR1 as MDHEN and CDR2 as SYDVKM. The sample in question was PBMCs, obtained after low-dose radiotherapy plus immunotherapy. This clonotype was obtained from a female donor with ovarian cancer. The sequence joins TRBV28 to TRBJ2-3; no D gene can be assigned with confidence. DNA sequence: TGTGCCAGCAGTTTATCCCCGGTCTCGGATACGCAGTATTTT. Translation gives CASSLSPVSDTQYF.